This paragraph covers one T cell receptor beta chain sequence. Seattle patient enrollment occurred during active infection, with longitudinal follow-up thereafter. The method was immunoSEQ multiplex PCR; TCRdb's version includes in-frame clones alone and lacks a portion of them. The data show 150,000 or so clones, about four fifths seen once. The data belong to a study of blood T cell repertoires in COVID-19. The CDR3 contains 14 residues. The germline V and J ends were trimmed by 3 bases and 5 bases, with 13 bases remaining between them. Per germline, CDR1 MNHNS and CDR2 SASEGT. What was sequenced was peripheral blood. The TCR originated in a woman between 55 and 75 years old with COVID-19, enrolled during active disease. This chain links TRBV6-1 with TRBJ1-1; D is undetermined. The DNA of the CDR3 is TGTGCCAGCAGTGACAAGGGCCGAGGGACTGAAGCTTTCTTT. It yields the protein CASSDKGRGTEAFF.